This T cell receptor beta chain was captured by sequencing in a study of blood T cell repertoires in COVID-19. Sequencing used immunoSEQ multiplex PCR; TCRdb keeps in-frame clones, though not all of them. The sample lists hundreds of thousands of clones, roughly 88% occurring once. Sequences were obtained from peripheral blood. This sequence was found in a man older than 75 with acute or convalescent COVID-19.

The CDR3 is CAISRDRDNEQFF. In nucleotides, the CDR3 is TGTGCCATCAGCCGGGACAGAGACAATGAGCAGTTCTTC. The chain combines TRBV10-3 with TRBJ2-1; TRBD1 agrees at 7 bases. The trim removed 6 bases at V and 5 bases at J, leaving 4 bases unmatched. The CDR3 extends over 13 amino acids. Per the germline V gene, CDR1 is ENHRY and CDR2 is SYGVKD.